This TCR beta chain was sequenced for a study of blood T cell repertoires in COVID-19. Original processing notes: Reference gene primer amplification gave estimated nucleated cell counts. Assay: immunoSEQ multiplex PCR; the TCRdb copy retains only in-frame clones and omits some. The DNA was the basis for D and trimming; V, J and clone size are from that table. This table has under 30,000 clones, approximately 94% appearing once. The CDR3 consists of 19 residues. CDR1 and CDR2 from the germline V gene are SGHDN and FVKESK. The trim removed 4 bases at V and 0 bases at J, leaving 10 bases unmatched. The TCR comes from a human donor with active COVID-19. The donor label of this sample is uncertain. The specimen was peripheral blood. This chain joins TRBV14 and TRBJ2-6; TRBD1 agrees at 9 bases. CDR3 amino acids: CASSRLPGQGHSGANVLTF. CDR3 DNA: TGTGCCAGCAGCCGACTTCCGGGACAGGGACACTCTGGGGCCAACGTCCTGACTTTC.